These 25 T cell receptor beta chains were all obtained from the same sample, sequenced in a study of breast tumors, draining lymph nodes, adjacent tissues. In TCRdb, the multiplex PCR reads were re-called with MiXCR into one record per CDR3 protein. The sample consists of 15,000 to 17,000 distinct CDR3 sequences, less than 65% of them appearing once. Sample: tumor-adjacent breast tissue. Receptors originate from a female donor with breast cancer. Some clones in this sample may be carry-over from other donors' samples.

By frequency in the sample, this clonotype is medium-sized. The genes are TRBV6-1 and TRBJ1-2; 10 bases fit TRBD1. V lost 5 bases and J lost 4; bases outside the gene matches: 4. Germline CDR1 reads MNHNS; CDR2 reads SASEGT. The CDR3 consists of 14 residues. CDR3 loop: CASSLRTGGYGYTF. CDR3 coding DNA: TGTGCCAGCAGTTTACGGACAGGGGGCTATGGCTACACCTTC.

The chain carries TRBV5-1 and TRBJ2-6; D might be TRBD1 (5 bases). Trimming took off 4 bases at V and 0 bases at J, with 14 bases between the two ends. The CDR3 length is 17 residues. Looked up from germline, CDR1 is SGHRS and CDR2 is YFSETQ. The CDR3 loop reads CASSPWGGSSGANVLTF. CDR3 in DNA: TGCGCCAGCAGCCCTTGGGGCGGATCCTCTGGGGCCAACGTCCTGACTTTC.

Of note for this clonotype: The final CDR3 position lacks the conserved phenylalanine or tryptophan, pointing to a likely read error. The chain carries TRBV30 and TRBJ1-3; D is uncertain. The V gene lost 3 bases and the J gene lost 2 bases, with 11 bases spanning the gap. Germline V gene data show CDR1 as GTSNPN and CDR2 as SVGIG (reference sequence). CDR3 size: 14 residues. The CDR3 here is CAWSRRVTGNTIYS. DNA of the CDR3: TGTGCCTGGAGCCGCAGAGTTACTGGAAACACCATATATTCT.

CDR3 DNA sequence: TGTGCCAGCACCGAACTAGCGGGAGCTGTCAATGAGCAGTTCTTC. This codes for CASTELAGAVNEQFF. J is TRBJ2-1 and V is TRBV7-2; 11 bases are shared with TRBD2. CDR1 and CDR2 (germline): SGHTA, FQGNSA. The CDR3 is 15 residues long. The ends lost 7 bases at V and 6 bases at J; junction bases unmatched: 8.

The rearrangement links TRBV5-5 to TRBJ2-2, with D hard to call. CDR3 length: 15 residues. V was shortened by 7 bases and J by 5 bases, with 18 bases between the two germline ends. Germline V gene lookup returns CDR1 SGHKS and CDR2 YYEKEE (reference sequence). CDR3 nucleotides: TGTGCCAGCGTTGAGACCCTCGTAGGGACCGGGGAGCTGTTTTTT. Its translation is CASVETLVGTGELFF.

This clonotype was seen just once. CDR3 amino acids: CASSVAGTGGETQYF. The CDR3 nucleotides read TGTGCCAGCAGCGTAGCCGGGACAGGGGGAGAGACCCAGTACTTC. The chain joins TRBV9 to TRBJ2-5; TRBD1 matches at 11 bases. Germline CDR1 is SGDLS and CDR2 is YYNGEE. The V gene end was trimmed by 0 bases and the J gene end by 4 bases; junction bases not matched to a gene: 2. This CDR3 has 15 amino acids.

The J gene is TRBJ2-2, the V gene TRBV10-3; TRBD1 aligns across 10 bases. Germline CDR1 and CDR2: ENHRY and SYGVKD. The V and J ends lost 8 bases and 8 bases, in that order; junction bases with no gene match: 8. CDR3 size: 14 residues. The CDR3 DNA reads TGTGCCATCGGTGGGACAGGGGTTGGTGGGGAGCTGTTTTTT. As protein: CAIGGTGVGGELFF.

By share, this clonotype ranks as medium-sized (0.01 to 0.1%). The chain recombines TRBV5-1 with TRBJ1-5; 11 bases match TRBD1. The V gene end was trimmed by 0 bases and the J gene end by 7 bases; junction bases not matched to a gene: 6. The CDR3 extends over 16 amino acids. Germline V gene data show CDR1 as SGHRS and CDR2 as YFSETQ. The CDR3 DNA follows: TGCGCCAGCAGCTTGGGGACAGGGGGCGGCATACAGCCCCAGCATTTT. Translation gives CASSLGTGGGIQPQHF.

The CDR3 nucleotides are TGTGCCAGCAGTGAAACAGGCTCGTCAACTAATGAAAAACTGTTTTTT. This encodes CASSETGSSTNEKLFF. This chain joins TRBV25-1 and TRBJ1-4; D might be TRBD1 (5 bases). CDR1 and CDR2 (germline): MGHDK, SYGVNS. The V and J ends lost 2 bases and 0 bases respectively, with 10 bases between them. The CDR3 runs to 16 residues. The full variable domain, with the rest looked up from reference TRBV25-1 and TRBJ1-4, is EADIYQTPRYLVIGTGKKITLECSQTMGHDKMYWYQQDPGMELHLIHYSYGVNSTEKGDLSSESTVSRIRTEHFPLTLESARPSHTSQYLCASSETGSSTNEKLFFGSGTQLSVL.

Points on this clonotype: It may be a read error: a sequence one base away is much more abundant. The V and J genes are TRBV20-1 and TRBJ1-1; D is unresolved. V was trimmed by 8 bases and J by 1 base, leaving 8 bases between them. The CDR3 is 11 amino acids. CDR1 is DFQATT and CDR2 is SNEGSKA in the germline V gene (reference sequence). CDR3 protein: CSRTENTEAFF. The CDR3 DNA sequence: TGCAGTAGAACAGAGAACACTGAAGCTTTCTTT.

At least ten counts were recorded for this clonotype. The chain joins TRBV6-1 to TRBJ2-5; the D gene could be TRBD1 or TRBD2 (5 bases each). The CDR3 spans 15 residues. The V end was cut by 6 bases, the J end by 0 bases, with 14 bases between. Per germline, CDR1 MNHNS and CDR2 SASEGT. The CDR3, as DNA: TGTGCCAGCAGATCCTCCTGGGGGTACCAAGAGACCCAGTACTTC. This sequence encodes CASRSSWGYQETQYF.

As for this clonotype: The DNA is omitted, as the CDR3 cannot be located on it reliably, and the CDR3 follows TCRdb's listing. This sequence joins TRBV4-1 and TRBJ1-3. Germline V CDR1 and CDR2: MGHRA, YSYEKL. 22 amino acids form the CDR3, both terminal residues included. CDR3 amino acids: CASSPTGDSSYEQYFGPGTIYF.

This clonotype is medium-sized. The chain employs TRBV12-3 or TRBV12-4 and TRBJ1-2; D perhaps matches TRBD1 (5 bases). This CDR3 is built from 15 residues. The V and J ends lost 4 bases and 8 bases respectively, with 20 bases between them. CDR3 in DNA: TGTGCCAGCAGTTCCTTAGTGGGGATAGGGGAAGGCTACACCTTC. This gives the protein CASSSLVGIGEGYTF.

The chain carries TRBV7-3 and TRBJ2-5; the match to TRBD1 covers 7 bases. The V gene end was trimmed by 2 bases and the J gene end by 1 base; junction bases not matched to a gene: 7. Germline CDR1 is SGHTA and CDR2 is FQGTGA. The CDR3 extends over 16 amino acids. For the CDR3, the DNA is TGTGCCAGCAGCTTAGCCCCGGGACAGACCCAAGAGACCCAGTACTTC. As protein: CASSLAPGQTQETQYF.

This clonotype counts as medium-sized. The chain combines TRBV5-6 with TRBJ2-1; D possibly uses TRBD1 or TRBD2 (5 bases each). The V end lost 3 bases, the J end lost 9 bases, and 19 bases lay between the germline ends. Germline V CDR1 and CDR2: SGHDT, YYEEEE. The CDR3 is 15 residues long. This CDR3 is CASSWDANAKPEQFF. CDR3 bases: TGTGCCAGCAGCTGGGACGCGAACGCGAAACCTGAGCAGTTCTTC.

Of note for this clonotype: One junction end disagrees with the germline gene, perhaps due to a read error. The chain joins TRBV5-1 to TRBJ2-3, with no clear D. The CDR3 is 13 residues long. Germline CDR1 SGHRS, CDR2 YFSETQ. The CDR3 spells CAGSSRRTDTQYF. The CDR3 DNA reads TGCGCCGGCAGCTCCCGCCGCACAGATACGCAGTATTTC.

Concerning this clonotype: The conserved phenylalanine or tryptophan is not found at the CDR3 terminus, so this likely reflects a read error. The chain uses TRBV6-2 or TRBV6-3 and TRBJ2-7, with D possibly matching TRBD2 (5 bases). CDR1 MNHEY and CDR2 SVGEGT come from the germline V gene. V was pared by 4 bases and J by 6 bases, with 13 bases between. This CDR3 is built from 13 residues. CDR3 sequence: CASSSSSVSEQYL. As DNA, the CDR3 is TGTGCCAGCAGTTCTAGCAGCGTCTCCGAGCAGTACCTC.

This clonotype was counted once. The chain links TRBV5-1 to TRBJ2-3, with TRBD1 identical over 8 bases. The CDR3 runs to 16 residues. Germline CDR1 SGHRS, CDR2 YFSETQ. Unmatched junction bases numbered 4, after V lost 0 bases and J lost 1 base. CDR3 protein: CASSLGQGAGTDTQYF. The CDR3 coding sequence is TGCGCCAGCAGCTTGGGCCAGGGGGCGGGCACAGATACGCAGTATTTT. Combining the CDR3 with reference TRBV5-1 and TRBJ2-3 gives the whole variable domain KAGVTQTPRYLIKTRGQQVTLSCSPISGHRSVSWYQQTPGQGLQFLFEYFSETQRNKGNFPGRFSGRQFSNSRSEMNVSTLELGDSALYLCASSLGQGAGTDTQYFGPGTRLTVL.

About this clonotype itself: At one end, the junction sequence differs from germline, possibly due to a read error. This chain joins TRBV4-2 and TRBJ1-2, with 8 bases that match TRBD1. The CDR3 has 14 amino acids. Germline CDR1 is LGHNA and CDR2 is YNFKEQ. The CDR3 spells CAGSQTGRGRGYTF. CDR3 in DNA: TGTGCCGGCAGCCAGACAGGCAGGGGGCGGGGCTACACCTTC.

This clonotype came up many times. V and J are TRBV5-8 and TRBJ2-1; 9 bases line up with TRBD2. With 0 bases clipped from V and 3 bases from J, the junction kept 7 bases outside the gene matches. This CDR3 spans 17 amino acids. Germline loops: CDR1 SGHTS, CDR2 YDEGEE. The CDR3 DNA reads TGTGCCAGCAGCTTGGGAACTAGCGGGCAGTACTACAATGAGCAGTTCTTC. Translation gives CASSLGTSGQYYNEQFF.

In its sample, this clonotype is medium-sized. The chain has TRBV6-6 and TRBJ2-7; 10 positions agree with TRBD2. This CDR3 spans 15 amino acids. V shed 6 bases, J shed 2 bases, and the junction held 7 bases outside the gene matches. Germline V CDR1 and CDR2: MNHNY, SVGAGI (reference sequence). The CDR3 nucleotides are TGTGCCAGCAGCCGCCTAGCGGGAGCTACCTACGAGCAGTACTTC. Translated, it gives CASSRLAGATYEQYF.

This chain uses TRBV7-2 with TRBJ2-1, with 12 bases fitting TRBD2. Germline V gives CDR1 SGHTA, CDR2 FQGNSA. J gave up 6 bases and V 5 bases, and 2 bases lay outside the gene matches. The CDR3 runs 14 residues. The CDR3 coding sequence is TGTGCCAGCAGCCTGACTAGCGGGAGCAATGAGCAGTTCTTC. Protein: CASSLTSGSNEQFF.

The genes are TRBV20-1 and TRBJ2-3; 11 bases match TRBD2. V gave up 6 bases and J gave up 3 bases; unmatched junction bases: 14. This CDR3 is 17 amino acids long. CDR1 is DFQATT and CDR2 is SNEGSKA in the germline V gene (reference sequence). CDR3 in amino acids: CSAIIAGGPVGTDTQYF. CDR3 nucleotide sequence: TGCAGTGCCATCATAGCGGGAGGGCCGGTGGGAACAGATACGCAGTATTTT.

This rearrangement joins TRBV11-2 to TRBJ2-5; D is unresolved. The CDR3 consists of 17 residues. Trimming cost V 5 bases and J 7 bases, with 26 bases left between them. CDR1 and CDR2 (germline): SGHAT, FQNNGV. CDR3: CASSPVLGSAHFWTQYF. CDR3 DNA: TGTGCCAGCAGCCCAGTTCTCGGCAGCGCCCACTTTTGGACCCAGTACTTC.

The chain uses TRBV20-1 and TRBJ2-7; TRBD2 aligns across 11 bases. Germline V gene sequence: CDR1 DFQATT, CDR2 SNEGSKA (reference sequence). V trimming: 6 bases; J trimming: 0 bases; junction bases outside the gene matches: 10. This CDR3 has 16 residues. The CDR3 loop is CSASPSGRPRSYEQYF. The DNA for the CDR3 is TGCAGTGCCAGCCCTAGCGGGAGGCCCCGCTCCTACGAGCAGTACTTC.